This T cell receptor (beta chain) emerged from a study of vaccination effects on CD4 cells after COVID-19. Method: immunoSEQ multiplex PCR; TCRdb's copy keeps in-frame clones and lacks some. Of approximately 82,000 clones in the sample, approximately 74% were seen once. Details on this clone: Its antigen remains unidentified.

Under the ViraFEST assay, PBMC were stimulated with viral peptide pools so that antigen-specific CD4+ T cells expanded. Sequencing was performed afterwards. Isolation of CD4+ T cells took place after about 10 days of culture. The origin of this receptor is a human donor who received a COVID-19 vaccine. Specimen: CD4+ T cells from PBMCs cultured with HCoV-229E spike peptides, collected before COVID-19 vaccination.

CDR3 region: CASSKGQGRSRETQYF. The CDR3 region has the DNA TGTGCCAGTAGTAAGGGACAGGGAAGGTCGAGAGAGACCCAGTACTTC. The chain recombines TRBV19 with TRBJ2-5; 9 bases agree with TRBD1. The CDR3 is 16 residues long. V lost 4 bases to trimming and J lost 4 bases; unmatched junction nucleotides: 10. Germline loops: CDR1 LNHDA, CDR2 SQIVND (reference sequence).